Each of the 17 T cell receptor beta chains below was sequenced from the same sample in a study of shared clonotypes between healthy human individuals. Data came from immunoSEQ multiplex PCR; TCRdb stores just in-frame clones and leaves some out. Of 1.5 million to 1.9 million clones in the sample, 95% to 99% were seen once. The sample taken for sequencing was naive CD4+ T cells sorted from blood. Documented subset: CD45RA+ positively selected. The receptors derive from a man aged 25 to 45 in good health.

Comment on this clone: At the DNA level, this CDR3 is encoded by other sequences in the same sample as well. CDR3 loop: CASSVAANTEAFF. The CDR3 DNA follows: TGTGCCAGCAGCGTAGCGGCGAACACTGAAGCTTTCTTT. The J gene is TRBJ1-1, the V gene TRBV9; D call uncertain. The CDR3 sequence is 13 residues long. Germline assignment: CDR1 SGDLS and CDR2 YYNGEE. V was cut by 0 bases and J by 1 base, with 4 bases left in between.

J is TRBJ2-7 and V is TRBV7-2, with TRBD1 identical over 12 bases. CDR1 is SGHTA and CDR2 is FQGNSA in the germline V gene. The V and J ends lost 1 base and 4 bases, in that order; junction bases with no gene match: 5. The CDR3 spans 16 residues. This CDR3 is CASSLVGDRGRYEQYF. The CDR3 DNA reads TGTGCCAGCAGCTTAGTCGGGGACAGGGGGCGATACGAGCAGTACTTC.

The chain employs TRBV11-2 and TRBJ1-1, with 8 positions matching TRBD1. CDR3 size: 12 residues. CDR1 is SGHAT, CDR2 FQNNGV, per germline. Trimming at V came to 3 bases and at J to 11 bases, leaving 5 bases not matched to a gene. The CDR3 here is CASSFDRGAAFF. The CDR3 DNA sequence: TGTGCCAGCAGCTTTGACAGGGGCGCGGCTTTCTTT.

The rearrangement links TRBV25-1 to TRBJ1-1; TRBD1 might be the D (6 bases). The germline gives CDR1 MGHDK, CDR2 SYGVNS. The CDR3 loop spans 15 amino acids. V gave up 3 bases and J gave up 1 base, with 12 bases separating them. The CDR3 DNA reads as TGTGCCAGCAGTGAGTCCGGGACAACGAACACTGAAGCTTTCTTT. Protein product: CASSESGTTNTEAFF. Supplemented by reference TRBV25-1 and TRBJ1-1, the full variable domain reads EADIYQTPRYLVIGTGKKITLECSQTMGHDKMYWYQQDPGMELHLIHYSYGVNSTEKGDLSSESTVSRIRTEHFPLTLESARPSHTSQYLCASSESGTTNTEAFFGQGTRLTVV.

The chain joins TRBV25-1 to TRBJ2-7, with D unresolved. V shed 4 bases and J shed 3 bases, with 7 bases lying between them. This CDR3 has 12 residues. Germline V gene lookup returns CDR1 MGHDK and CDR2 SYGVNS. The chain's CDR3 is CASSVDRYEQYF. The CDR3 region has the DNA TGTGCCAGCAGTGTGGACCGCTACGAGCAGTACTTC.

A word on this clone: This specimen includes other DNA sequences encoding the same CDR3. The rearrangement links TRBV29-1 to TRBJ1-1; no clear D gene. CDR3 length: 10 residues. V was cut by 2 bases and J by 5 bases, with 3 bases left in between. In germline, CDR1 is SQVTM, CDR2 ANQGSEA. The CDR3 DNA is TGCAGCGTTGAATCTACTGAAGCTTTCTTT. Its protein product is CSVESTEAFF.

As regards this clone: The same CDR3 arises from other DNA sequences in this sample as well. The chain's CDR3 is CASSLQGTYGYTF. CDR3 DNA sequence: TGTGCCAGCAGTTTACAGGGTACCTATGGCTACACCTTC. The chain carries TRBV27 and TRBJ1-2; tentatively, D is TRBD1 (5 bases). Trimming removed 2 bases at V and 4 bases at J, with 8 bases between. CDR1 MNHEY and CDR2 SMNVEV come from the germline V gene (reference sequence). This CDR3 has 13 amino acids.

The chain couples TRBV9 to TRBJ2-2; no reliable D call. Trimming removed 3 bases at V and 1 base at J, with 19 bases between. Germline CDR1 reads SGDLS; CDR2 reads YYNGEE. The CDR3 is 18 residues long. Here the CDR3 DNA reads TGTGCCAGCAGCGGAAATAGAGATCGAACAAGGAACACCGGGGAGCTGTTTTTT. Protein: CASSGNRDRTRNTGELFF.

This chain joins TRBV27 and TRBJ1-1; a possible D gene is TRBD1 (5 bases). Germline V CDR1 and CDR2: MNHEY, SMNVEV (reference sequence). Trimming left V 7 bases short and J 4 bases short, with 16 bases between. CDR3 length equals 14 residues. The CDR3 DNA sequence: TGTGCCAGCACCCAGGGAGCAGCCTTCACTGAAGCTTTCTTT. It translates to CASTQGAAFTEAFF.

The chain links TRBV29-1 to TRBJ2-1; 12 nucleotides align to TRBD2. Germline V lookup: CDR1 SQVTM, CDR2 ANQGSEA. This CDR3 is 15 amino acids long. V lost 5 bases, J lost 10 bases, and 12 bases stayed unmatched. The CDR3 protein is CSVKNRLAGEGEQFF. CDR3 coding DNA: TGCAGCGTTAAAAACCGACTAGCGGGAGAGGGGGAGCAGTTCTTC.

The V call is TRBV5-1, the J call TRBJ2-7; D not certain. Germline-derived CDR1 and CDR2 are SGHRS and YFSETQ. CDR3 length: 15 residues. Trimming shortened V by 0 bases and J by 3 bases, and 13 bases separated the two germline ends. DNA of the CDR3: TGCGCCAGCAGCTTGGACCCTAGTAGTATCTACGAGCAGTACTTC. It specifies CASSLDPSSIYEQYF. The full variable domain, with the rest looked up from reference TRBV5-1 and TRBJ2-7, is KAGVTQTPRYLIKTRGQQVTLSCSPISGHRSVSWYQQTPGQGLQFLFEYFSETQRNKGNFPGRFSGRQFSNSRSEMNVSTLELGDSALYLCASSLDPSSIYEQYFGPGTRLTVT.

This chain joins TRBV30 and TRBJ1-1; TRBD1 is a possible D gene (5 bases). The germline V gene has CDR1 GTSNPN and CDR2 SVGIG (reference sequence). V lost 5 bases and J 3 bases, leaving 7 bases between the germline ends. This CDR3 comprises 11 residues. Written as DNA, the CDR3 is TGTGCCTGGTCACAGGACACTGAAGCTTTCTTT. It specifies CAWSQDTEAFF.

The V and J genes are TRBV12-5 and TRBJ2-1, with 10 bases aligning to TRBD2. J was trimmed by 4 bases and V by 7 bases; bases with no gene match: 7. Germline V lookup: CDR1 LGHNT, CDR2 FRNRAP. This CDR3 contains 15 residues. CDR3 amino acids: CASVKSGRAYNEQFF. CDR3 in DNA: TGTGCTAGTGTTAAAAGCGGGAGGGCGTACAATGAGCAGTTCTTC.

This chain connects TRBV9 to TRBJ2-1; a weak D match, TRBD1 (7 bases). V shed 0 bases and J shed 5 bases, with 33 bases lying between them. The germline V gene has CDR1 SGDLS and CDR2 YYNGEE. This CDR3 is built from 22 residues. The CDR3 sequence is CASSVGGVKDRTGQGGNNEQFF. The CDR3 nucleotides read TGTGCCAGCAGCGTAGGGGGGGTTAAGGACCGGACAGGCCAGGGCGGTAACAATGAGCAGTTCTTC.

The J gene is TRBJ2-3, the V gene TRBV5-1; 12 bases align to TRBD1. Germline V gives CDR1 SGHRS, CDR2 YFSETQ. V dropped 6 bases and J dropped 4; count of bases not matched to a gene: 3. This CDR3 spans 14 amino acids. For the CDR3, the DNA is TGCGCCAGCACCCGGGACAGGGGGCCAGATACGCAGTATTTT. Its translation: CASTRDRGPDTQYF.

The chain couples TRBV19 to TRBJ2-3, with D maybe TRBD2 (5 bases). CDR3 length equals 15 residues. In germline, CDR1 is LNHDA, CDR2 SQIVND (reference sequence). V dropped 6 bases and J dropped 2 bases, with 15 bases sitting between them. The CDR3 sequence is CASSRRAGNTDTQYF. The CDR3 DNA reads TGTGCCAGTAGCCGAAGGGCGGGTAACACAGATACGCAGTATTTT. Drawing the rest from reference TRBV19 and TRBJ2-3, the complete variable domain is DGGITQSPKYLFRKEGQNVTLSCEQNLNHDAMYWYRQDPGQGLRLIYYSQIVNDFQKGDIAEGYSVSREKKESFPLTVTSAQKNPTAFYLCASSRRAGNTDTQYFGPGTRLTVL.

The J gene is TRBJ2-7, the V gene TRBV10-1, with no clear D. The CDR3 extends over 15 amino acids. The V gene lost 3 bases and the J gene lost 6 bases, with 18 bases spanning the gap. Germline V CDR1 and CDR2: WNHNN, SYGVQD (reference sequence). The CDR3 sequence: CASSERGRTITEQYF. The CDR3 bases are TGCGCCAGCAGTGAACGAGGACGGACGATTACCGAGCAGTACTTC.